This T cell receptor beta chain was sequenced during a study of long-term antiretroviral therapy in people with HIV. United States facilities provided treatment to all participants with HIV. The V and J ends lost 1 base and 6 bases, in that order; junction bases with no gene match: 16. Germline CDR1 and CDR2: SGHVS and FNYEAQ. This CDR3 spans 18 amino acids. The libraries were made with immunoSEQ v3.0 at survey level. Each sample aimed for 40,000-50,000 sequenced T-cell genomes. Data came from immunoSEQ multiplex PCR; TCRdb stores just in-frame clones and leaves some out. The sample lists around 23,000 clones, 84% occurring once.

The chain carries TRBV7-6 and TRBJ1-1; 8 bases line up with TRBD1. The material sequenced was unsorted PBMCs, taken 0.5 years before starting antiretroviral therapy. The TCR originated in a man between 35 and 55 years old with HIV. CDR3 protein: CASSLGVGNRGQGSEAFF. The CDR3 DNA is TGTGCCAGCAGCTTAGGGGTGGGGAACCGTGGACAGGGATCTGAAGCTTTCTTT.